These 17 T cell receptor beta chains were sequenced from one sample in a study of blood T cell repertoires in COVID-19. Generated by immunoSEQ multiplex PCR, the TCRdb table keeps only in-frame clones and is missing some. The data contain about 250,000 clones, roughly 90% of them singletons. What was sequenced was PBMCs or T cells enriched from blood (not recorded which). The receptor set was obtained from a woman in her 30s with acute COVID-19.

V is TRBV5-6 and J is TRBJ2-1; 8 bases align to TRBD2. Germline loops: CDR1 SGHDT, CDR2 YYEEEE. The CDR3 has 16 residues. J gave up 5 bases and V 2 bases, and 9 bases lay outside the gene matches. Here the CDR3 reads CASSLVSGNLDNEQFF. For the CDR3, the DNA is TGTGCCAGCAGCTTAGTTAGCGGGAACCTAGACAATGAGCAGTTCTTC. Filled out from reference TRBV5-6 and TRBJ2-1, the complete variable domain reads DAGVTQSPTHLIKTRGQQVTLRCSPKSGHDTVSWYQQALGQGPQFIFQYYEEEERQRGNFPDRFSGHQFPNYSSELNVNALLLGDSALYLCASSLVSGNLDNEQFFGPGTRLTVL.

The chain combines TRBV19 with TRBJ1-5; TRBD1 is a possible D gene (6 bases). Trimming took off 4 bases at V and 3 bases at J, with 19 bases between the two ends. CDR1 LNHDA and CDR2 SQIVND come from the germline V gene (reference sequence). The CDR3 extends over 17 amino acids. The CDR3 DNA reads TGTGCCAGTAGTACCATTACAGGGTGGGGACCCAATCAGCCCCAGCATTTT. Residues: CASSTITGWGPNQPQHF.

This clone showed up just once. The genes are TRBV6-5 and TRBJ1-2, with a possible D match to TRBD1 (6 bases). Trimming removed 6 bases at V and 4 bases at J, with 15 bases between. Germline values: CDR1 MNHEY, CDR2 SVGAGI. The CDR3 consists of 14 residues. The CDR3 spells CASRTGQTLYGYTF. The CDR3 DNA follows: TGTGCCAGCAGGACTGGACAGACACTCTATGGCTACACCTTC.

The chain joins TRBV19 to TRBJ2-2, with D unresolved. CDR1 and CDR2 (germline): LNHDA, SQIVND (reference sequence). The CDR3 extends over 17 amino acids. Trimming stripped 1 base from V and 0 bases from J, with 12 bases between. CDR3 sequence: CASSIASTKANTGELFF. The CDR3 DNA reads as TGTGCCAGTAGTATAGCCTCTACCAAAGCGAACACCGGGGAGCTGTTTTTT.

This rearrangement joins TRBV5-1 to TRBJ2-2, with D perhaps TRBD1 (6 bases). Germline V gives CDR1 SGHRS, CDR2 YFSETQ. The CDR3 has 13 amino acids. The V and J ends lost 3 bases and 7 bases respectively, with 10 bases between them. The CDR3 DNA is TGCGCCAGCAGCTGGAACAGGGACGGGGAGCTGTTTTTT. It specifies CASSWNRDGELFF.

This clone was detected once. The J gene is TRBJ2-1, the V gene TRBV28; tentatively, D is TRBD1 (6 bases). Trimming cost V 2 bases and J 0 bases, with 23 bases left between them. CDR1 and CDR2 from the germline V gene are MDHEN and SYDVKM. The CDR3 covers 20 residues. Here the CDR3 reads CASSLDPTGLTFSSYNEQFF. CDR3 DNA: TGTGCCAGCAGTTTAGATCCGACAGGCCTTACATTTAGCTCCTACAATGAGCAGTTCTTC. Full variable domain (missing parts from reference TRBV28 and TRBJ2-1): DVKVTQSSRYLVKRTGEKVFLECVQDMDHENMFWYRQDPGLGLRLIYFSYDVKMKEKGDIPEGYSVSREKKERFSLILESASTNQTSMYLCASSLDPTGLTFSSYNEQFFGPGTRLTVL.

J is TRBJ2-7 and V is TRBV7-2; 7 bases are a match to TRBD2. This CDR3 has 16 amino acids. The trim removed 3 bases at V and 0 bases at J, leaving 8 bases unmatched. The germline V gene has CDR1 SGHTA and CDR2 FQGNSA. CDR3 DNA: TGTGCCAGCAGCTTGGGGACTACCCTTTCCTCCTACGAGCAGTACTTC. It specifies CASSLGTTLSSYEQYF.

The rearrangement links TRBV6-1 to TRBJ1-5; unclear D gene. Trimming stripped 2 bases from V and 0 bases from J, with 11 bases between. This CDR3 region has 16 residues. Per germline, CDR1 MNHNS and CDR2 SASEGT. CDR3 in DNA: TGTGCCAGCAGTGAATTAATGAACTATAGCAATCAGCCCCAGCATTTT. It specifies CASSELMNYSNQPQHF.

The rearrangement joins TRBV5-8 to TRBJ2-5; a possible D gene is TRBD1 (5 bases). CDR3 length equals 14 residues. Deletions cut 4 bases from V and 1 base from J, with 11 bases between. Germline CDR1 SGHTS, CDR2 YDEGEE. The CDR3 loop is CASSPHRSQETQYF. CDR3 bases: TGTGCCAGCAGCCCACACAGGTCCCAAGAGACCCAGTACTTC. Full variable domain (outside the CDR3, taken from reference TRBV5-8 and TRBJ2-5): EAGVTQSPTHLIKTRGQQATLRCSPISGHTSVYWYQQALGLGLQFLLWYDEGEERNRGNFPPRFSGRQFPNYSSELNVNALELEDSALYLCASSPHRSQETQYFGPGTRLLVL.

The chain joins TRBV10-2 to TRBJ2-3, with TRBD1 matching over 8 bases. Germline V lookup: CDR1 WSHSY, CDR2 SAAADI. The CDR3 sequence is 16 residues long. V lost 2 bases to trimming and J lost 6 bases; unmatched junction nucleotides: 10. The CDR3 loop is CASSETTGDEPDTQYF. The CDR3 DNA reads TGCGCCAGCAGTGAGACGACAGGGGACGAGCCGGATACGCAGTATTTT.

The gene calls are TRBV7-9 and TRBJ1-6, with no clear D. Germline CDR1 and CDR2: SEHNR and FQNEAQ (reference sequence). V was clipped by 5 bases and J by 9 bases, with 20 bases between them. The CDR3 spans 16 residues. CDR3 sequence reads: CASSGSPGVSSSPLHF. The CDR3 bases are TGTGCCAGCAGCGGTTCGCCGGGAGTATCGAGTTCACCCCTCCACTTT. Combining the CDR3 with reference TRBV7-9 and TRBJ1-6 gives the whole variable domain DTGVSQNPRHKITKRGQNVTFRCDPISEHNRLYWYRQTLGQGPEFLTYFQNEAQLEKSRLLSDRFSAERPKGSFSTLEIQRTEQGDSAMYLCASSGSPGVSSSPLHFGNGTRLTVT.

In regard to this clone: Distinct nucleotide sequences in the sample also encode this CDR3. V is TRBV20-1 and J is TRBJ2-7; TRBD2 might be the D (5 bases). V lost 6 bases, J lost 3 bases, and 9 bases lay in between. CDR1 and CDR2 from the germline V gene are DFQATT and SNEGSKA (reference sequence). The CDR3 has 11 amino acids. The DNA of the CDR3 is TGCAGTGCCCGCGACTACTACGAGCAGTACTTC. Translation: CSARDYYEQYF.

The chain uses TRBV6-2 or TRBV6-3 and TRBJ2-7, with 12 positions matching TRBD1. The length of the CDR3 is 15 residues. CDR1 is MNHEY, CDR2 SVGEGT, per germline. Trimming removed 6 bases from V and 7 bases from J; junction bases left unmatched: 10. DNA for the CDR3: TGTGCCAGCAGCCCCCGGGGACAGGGGGCATGGGAGCAGTACTTC. Translating gives CASSPRGQGAWEQYF.

The chain employs TRBV27 and TRBJ1-4; no reliable D call. This CDR3 is 13 amino acids long. Germline CDR1 reads MNHEY; CDR2 reads SMNVEV (reference sequence). Deletions cut 6 bases from V and 2 bases from J, with 7 bases between. The CDR3: CASSKRTNEKLFF. CDR3 sequence (DNA): TGTGCCAGCAGCAAGAGGACTAATGAAAAACTGTTTTTT.

The rearrangement links TRBV2 to TRBJ2-3, with 7 bases aligning to TRBD2. J lost 1 base, V lost 1 base, and 8 bases had no gene match. The CDR3 sequence is 17 residues long. CDR1 and CDR2 from the germline V gene are SNHLY and FYNNEI. The DNA of the CDR3 is TGTGCCAGCAGTGAAGGGATGGGACGGGGGGGCACAGATACGCAGTATTTT. The encoded protein is CASSEGMGRGGTDTQYF. The full variable domain, in which reference TRBV2 and TRBJ2-3 provide the parts outside the CDR3, is EPEVTQTPSHQVTQMGQEVILRCVPISNHLYFYWYRQILGQKVEFLVSFYNNEISEKSEIFDDQFSVERPDGSNFTLKIRSTKLEDSAMYFCASSEGMGRGGTDTQYFGPGTRLTVL.

The genes are TRBV6-5 and TRBJ1-1; D might be TRBD1 (5 bases). Trimming left V 7 bases short and J 2 bases short, with 8 bases between. CDR3 length: 12 residues. Germline CDR1 reads MNHEY; CDR2 reads SVGAGI. The CDR3 coding sequence is TGTGCCAGCATGCAGGGCAACACTGAAGCTTTCTTT. It encodes CASMQGNTEAFF.

This clone was recorded only once. CDR3: CASSVSGSYEQYF. The DNA for the CDR3 is TGTGCCAGCAGTGTTAGCGGGAGCTACGAGCAGTACTTC. The J gene is TRBJ2-7, the V gene TRBV2, with 9 bases identical to TRBD2. Per the germline V gene, CDR1 is SNHLY and CDR2 is FYNNEI. J lost 3 bases, V lost 4 bases, and 1 base had no gene match. The CDR3 extends over 13 amino acids.